The entry below gives a single T cell receptor beta chain sequence along with its context. As yet, its antigen is unknown. Every subset's genomic DNA went evenly onto several immunoSEQ plates. As handled by the study authors: Junction-only immunoSEQ data arrived without quality scores, meaning filtering differed. Assay used: immunoSEQ multiplex PCR; TCRdb lists only in-frame clones, some missing. V and J calls and clone size are given by that table; D and trimming were obtained from the DNA. The sample lists about 2,100,000 clones; about 92% were seen once. The data are from a study of shared clonotypes between healthy human individuals. Points from the study as a whole: Clonotypes shared by all four donors outscored non-shared clonotypes in generation probability. There were few donors, and this limited the genetic and exposure-history diversity represented.

The CDR3 is 11 amino acids. Germline V CDR1 and CDR2: MNHNS, SASEGT. Trimming cost V 5 bases and J 2 bases, with 3 bases left between them. Positively selected for CCR7, the CD45RO-negative cells used as naive CD8 cells excluded terminally differentiated effector memory CD45RA+ cells. The TCR originated in a man between 18 and 29 years old in good health. Some clones in this sample may be carry-over from other donors' samples. The rearrangement uses TRBV6-1 and TRBJ1-1; no reliable D call. Sequencing was done on a sample of naive CD8+ T cells from PBMCs. The chain's CDR3 is CASSRNTEAFF. The CDR3 nucleotides read TGTGCCAGCAGTCGTAACACTGAAGCTTTCTTT.